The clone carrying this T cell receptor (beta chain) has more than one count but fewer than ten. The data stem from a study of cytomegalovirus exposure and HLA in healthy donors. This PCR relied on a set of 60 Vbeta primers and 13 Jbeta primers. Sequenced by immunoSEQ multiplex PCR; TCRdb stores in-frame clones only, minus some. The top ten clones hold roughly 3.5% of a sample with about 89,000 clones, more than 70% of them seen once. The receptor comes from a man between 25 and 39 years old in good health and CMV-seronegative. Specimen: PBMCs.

For the CDR3, the DNA is TGTGCCAGCAGCTTAGGGGTAGGGGGCTCAAAACACATTCAGTACTTC. Its translation: CASSLGVGGSKHIQYF. This rearrangement joins TRBV11-2 to TRBJ2-4, with 7 bases lining up with TRBD1. Trimming removed 1 base from V and 8 bases from J; junction bases left unmatched: 11. The CDR3 has 16 amino acids. Germline lookup yields CDR1 SGHAT and CDR2 FQNNGV.